This T cell receptor (beta chain) was captured by sequencing in a study of T cells in narcolepsy. Study summary: Healthy controls were enrolled alongside patients with narcolepsy type 1 or type 2. Findings and caveats of the study: Healthy controls reportedly lacked the autoreactive clonotypes serially found in patients' blood. HCRT-specific and TRIB2-specific autoreactive clonotypes appeared among same-patient CSF and blood CD4+ clonotypes.

This CDR3 contains 11 residues. Germline CDR1 SGHTA, CDR2 FQGNSA. V was trimmed by 2 bases and J by 5 bases, leaving 4 bases between them. The repertoire was sequenced with immunoSEQ multiplex PCR; TCRdb's copy has only in-frame clones and lacks some. The profile shows some 37,000 clones, 70% to 90% of them singletons. About this clone: What it recognizes is unknown.

Material: CD45RA- memory CD4+ T cells from PBMCs. The receptor was derived from a human donor with narcolepsy. The rearrangement joins TRBV7-2 to TRBJ2-7; D is ambiguous. The CDR3 loop reads CASSLSHEQYF. CDR3 nucleotide sequence: TGTGCCAGCAGCTTAAGCCACGAGCAGTACTTC.